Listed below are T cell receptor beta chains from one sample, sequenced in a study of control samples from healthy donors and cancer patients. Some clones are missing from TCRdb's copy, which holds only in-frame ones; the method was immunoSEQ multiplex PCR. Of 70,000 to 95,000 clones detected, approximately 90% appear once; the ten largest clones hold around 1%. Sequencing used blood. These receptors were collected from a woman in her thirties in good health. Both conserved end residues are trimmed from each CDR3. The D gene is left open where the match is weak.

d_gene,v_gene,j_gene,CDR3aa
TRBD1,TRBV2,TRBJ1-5,ASSTKTGGYGNQPQH
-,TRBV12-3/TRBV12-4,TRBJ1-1,ASSPTVNTEAF
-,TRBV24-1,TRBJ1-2,ATSDFTANYGYT
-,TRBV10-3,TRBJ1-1,AISDWKGQGAF
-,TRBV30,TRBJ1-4,AWRKGGSDEKLF
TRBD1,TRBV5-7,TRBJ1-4,ASRDRVGPRTNEKLF
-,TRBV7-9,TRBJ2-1,ASSLGVGNEQF
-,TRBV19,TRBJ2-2,ASSRGVGSTNTGELF
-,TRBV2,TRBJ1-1,ASQVQMNTEAF
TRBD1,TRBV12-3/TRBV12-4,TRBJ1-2,ASSDRAGYT
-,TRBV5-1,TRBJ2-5,ASSLEGDGQETQY
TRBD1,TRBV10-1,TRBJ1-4,ASSEAGTGDEKLF
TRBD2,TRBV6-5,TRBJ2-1,ASRMTSGRSHEQF
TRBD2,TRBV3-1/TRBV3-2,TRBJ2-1,ASSHEPGLAGKPYNEQF
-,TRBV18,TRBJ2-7,ASSPDTYEQY
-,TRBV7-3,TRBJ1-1,ASSLNWDLEPF
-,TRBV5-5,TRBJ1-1,ASSPGSSDAF
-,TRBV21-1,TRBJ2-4,ASFRDRGTKNIQY
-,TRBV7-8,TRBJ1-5,ASSLDRGRSNQPQH
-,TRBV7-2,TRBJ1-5,ASSPPGAGSQPQH
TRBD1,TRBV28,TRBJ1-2,ASSSPGQGGGGYT
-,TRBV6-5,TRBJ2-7,ASTVEVATSYEQY
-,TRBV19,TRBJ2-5,ASSMWGASDRETQY
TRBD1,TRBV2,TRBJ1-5,ARGGQGRGQPQH
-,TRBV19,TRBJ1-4,ASSIDRSATNEKLF
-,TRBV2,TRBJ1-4,ASSEDRGQEKLF
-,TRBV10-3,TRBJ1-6,AIRGANSPLH
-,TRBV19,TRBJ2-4,ASSTTGLAKNIQY
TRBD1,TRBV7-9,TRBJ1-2,ASSARQGIPYGYT